The 21 T cell receptor beta chains reported below all come from one sample, sequenced in a study of PD-1 blockade in classical Hodgkin lymphoma. Clones were read by immunoSEQ multiplex PCR, and TCRdb kept only the in-frame ones, dropping some. The repertoire holds 30,000 or so clones, with roughly four fifths as singletons. Relapse after autologous stem cell transplantation occurred in every patient, and brentuximab vedotin exposure varied. The starting material was peripheral blood mononuclear cells (PBMCs), obtained at baseline. The receptors come from a human donor with classical Hodgkin lymphoma.

This sequence joins TRBV5-1 and TRBJ1-1; D gene uncertain. V shed 0 bases and J shed 0 bases, with 6 bases lying between them. Germline lookup yields CDR1 SGHRS and CDR2 YFSETQ. The CDR3 is made up of 14 amino acids. The DNA for the CDR3 is TGCGCCAGCAGCTTGGGGTGGATGAACACTGAAGCTTTCTTT. It is translated as CASSLGWMNTEAFF.

This clone was recorded a few times. The chain is built from TRBV7-9 and TRBJ1-2; D call uncertain. The CDR3 has 14 residues. Germline CDR1 is SEHNR and CDR2 is FQNEAQ (reference sequence). V lost 5 bases and J lost 8, with 18 bases in between. CDR3 region: CASSPWGGRGGYTF. CDR3 coding DNA: TGTGCCAGCAGCCCATGGGGAGGTCGTGGCGGCTACACCTTC.

This sequence joins TRBV12-5 and TRBJ1-2; D is unclear. Germline CDR1 is LGHNT and CDR2 is FRNRAP. Between the trimmed V and J ends, which lost 7 bases and 5 bases, there was a span of 14 bases. This CDR3 is built from 13 residues. The DNA of the CDR3 is TGTGCTAGTGCCCAGGACGGAGGGTATGGCTACACCTTC. It codes for CASAQDGGYGYTF.

The chain has TRBV29-1 and TRBJ1-1; 11 bases align to TRBD1. Germline V CDR1 and CDR2: SQVTM, ANQGSEA. V gave up 5 bases and J gave up 3 bases; unmatched junction bases: 2. CDR3 size: 13 residues. The CDR3 bases are TGCAGCGTTTTGGGACAGGGGGACACTGAAGCTTTCTTT. It encodes CSVLGQGDTEAFF. The full variable domain, in which reference TRBV29-1 and TRBJ1-1 provide the parts outside the CDR3, is SAVISQKPSRDICQRGTSLTIQCQVDSQVTMMFWYRQQPGQSLTLIATANQGSEATYESGFVIDKFPISRPNLTFSTLTVSNMSPEDSSIYLCSVLGQGDTEAFFGQGTRLTVV.

V usage is TRBV14 and J usage is TRBJ2-7, with a possible D match to TRBD2 (5 bases). Germline-derived CDR1 and CDR2 are SGHDN and FVKESK. Trimming removed 8 bases from V and 6 bases from J, with 17 bases in between. The CDR3 runs to 13 residues. CDR3: CASSFGERGEQYF. CDR3 nucleotides: TGTGCCAGCTCCTTCGGGGAACGGGGCGAGCAGTACTTC.

This chain links TRBV6-4 with TRBJ1-1; the D is unclear. V was cut by 0 bases and J by 1 base, with 3 bases left in between. The CDR3 extends over 13 amino acids. Germline V gene lookup returns CDR1 MRHNA and CDR2 SNTAGT. The CDR3 DNA reads TGTGCCAGCAGTGACTCACCGAACACTGAAGCTTTCTTT. Protein: CASSDSPNTEAFF.

This CDR3 reads CASSLLTGSTYEQYF. Here the CDR3 DNA reads TGCGCCAGCAGCTTGTTGACGGGCAGTACCTACGAGCAGTACTTC. The chain carries TRBV5-1 and TRBJ2-5; unclear D gene. The J call may not be correct, given that the DNA end is closer to TRBJ2-7. The CDR3 consists of 15 residues. The germline gives CDR1 SGHRS, CDR2 YFSETQ.

For the CDR3, the DNA is TGCGCCAGCAGCCAAGAAGGTCAGGGGGGGAGTTTTAAAGCTTTCTTT. Translating gives CASSQEGQGGSFKAFF. This chain joins TRBV4-1 and TRBJ1-1; 7 bases map to TRBD1. Germline loops: CDR1 MGHRA, CDR2 YSYEKL. The CDR3 is 16 amino acids. The V gene end was trimmed by 0 bases and the J gene end by 9 bases; junction bases not matched to a gene: 13.

This rearrangement joins TRBV4-3 to TRBJ1-3, with D uncertain. The V end lost 0 bases, the J end lost 8 bases, and 8 bases lay between the germline ends. Germline V gene sequence: CDR1 LGHNA, CDR2 YSLEER. The CDR3 has 13 amino acids. CDR3 sequence: CASSQDLPDTIYF. The DNA for the CDR3 is TGCGCCAGCAGCCAAGATCTACCGGACACCATATATTTT.

The chain uses TRBV6-5 and TRBJ1-1; D not resolved. The ends were cut back, 0 bases at V and 3 bases at J, with 14 bases in the middle. In germline, CDR1 is MNHEY, CDR2 SVGAGI. This CDR3 has 16 residues. The CDR3 sequence is CASSYSGGRLDTEAFF. The CDR3 DNA reads TGTGCCAGCAGTTACTCGGGCGGCAGGTTAGACACTGAAGCTTTCTTT.

This chain uses TRBV7-2 with TRBJ2-7; D is ambiguous. Trimming cost V 1 base and J 5 bases, with 6 bases left between them. Germline V gene lookup returns CDR1 SGHTA and CDR2 FQGNSA. The CDR3 is made up of 12 amino acids. The CDR3 loop is CASSLEWDEQYF. CDR3 coding DNA: TGTGCCAGCAGCTTAGAGTGGGACGAGCAGTACTTC.

This sequence joins TRBV4-2 and TRBJ2-3; D gene ambiguous. The germline gives CDR1 LGHNA, CDR2 YNFKEQ. The CDR3 runs to 13 residues. The V end lost 1 base, the J end lost 4 bases, and 6 bases lay between the germline ends. The CDR3 DNA sequence: TGTGCCAGCAGCCAAGGAAACTCAGATACGCAGTATTTT. Its protein product is CASSQGNSDTQYF.

The chain uses TRBV14 and TRBJ2-1, with D unresolved. CDR1 and CDR2 from the germline V gene are SGHDN and FVKESK. CDR3 length: 15 residues. The V and J ends lost 1 base and 4 bases respectively, with 11 bases between them. The DNA for the CDR3 is TGTGCCAGCAGCCAAGGACTGGAGCTTTACAATGAGCAGTTCTTC. Its translation is CASSQGLELYNEQFF.

The chain employs TRBV7-9 and TRBJ1-2, with 8 positions matching TRBD1. CDR3 length: 12 amino acids. The germline V gene encodes CDR1 SEHNR and CDR2 FQNEAQ (reference sequence). V lost 5 bases, J lost 8 bases, and 4 bases stayed unmatched. The CDR3 region has the DNA TGTGCCAGCAGCCAGACAGGGGAGGGCTACACCTTC. Its translation is CASSQTGEGYTF.

The CDR3 protein is CASSLSVSGNEQYF. CDR3 nucleotides: TGTGCCAGCAGCTTAAGTGTTTCGGGGAACGAGCAGTACTTC. The chain has TRBV7-3 and TRBJ2-7, with a possible D match to TRBD2 (5 bases). Germline lookup yields CDR1 SGHTA and CDR2 FQGTGA. This CDR3 region has 14 residues. V was clipped by 1 base and J by 5 bases, with 12 bases between them.

The chain uses TRBV7-2 and TRBJ2-7; D remains unclear. The CDR3 loop spans 15 amino acids. Germline CDR1 and CDR2: SGHTA and FQGNSA. Trimming shortened V by 2 bases and J by 6 bases, and 17 bases separated the two germline ends. The CDR3 loop is CASSLSLGLLREQYF. DNA for the CDR3: TGTGCCAGCAGCTTATCACTGGGCCTTCTCCGCGAGCAGTACTTC.

The chain combines TRBV7-9 with TRBJ1-4, with D possibly TRBD1 on 6 matching bases. Trimming stripped 4 bases from V and 3 bases from J, with 15 bases between. There are 16 residues in the CDR3. Germline V gives CDR1 SEHNR, CDR2 FQNEAQ (reference sequence). CDR3 loop: CASSSGQPGANEKLFF. The CDR3 coding sequence is TGTGCCAGCAGCTCTGGACAGCCCGGGGCTAATGAAAAACTGTTTTTT.

V usage is TRBV7-2 and J usage is TRBJ1-6, with D possibly matching TRBD1 (5 bases). The V gene lost 7 bases and the J gene lost 7 bases, with 17 bases spanning the gap. Germline V gene lookup returns CDR1 SGHTA and CDR2 FQGNSA. The CDR3 is 15 amino acids. The CDR3 spells CASNVRAGKNSPLHF. In nucleotides, the CDR3 is TGTGCCAGCAACGTTCGGGCAGGGAAGAATTCACCCCTCCACTTT.

The chain joins TRBV11-3 to TRBJ2-7; possible D gene TRBD1, 6 bases. V was shortened by 5 bases and J by 5 bases, with 16 bases between the two germline ends. This CDR3 has 14 residues. Germline V gene lookup returns CDR1 SGHNT and CDR2 YENEEA. Here the CDR3 reads CASSVLQGWHEQYF. Written as DNA, the CDR3 is TGTGCCAGCAGCGTGCTCCAGGGGTGGCACGAGCAGTACTTC.

This clone was counted a single time. V and J are TRBV5-1 and TRBJ2-6, with no clear D. In germline, CDR1 is SGHRS, CDR2 YFSETQ. The CDR3 extends over 15 amino acids. Trimming left V 0 bases short and J 4 bases short, with 8 bases between. The CDR3 protein is CASSLGVSGANVLTF. The CDR3, as DNA: TGCGCCAGCAGCTTGGGGGTCTCCGGGGCCAACGTCCTGACTTTC.

The chain employs TRBV7-2 and TRBJ2-5, with 9 nucleotides matching TRBD2. V was clipped by 2 bases and J by 7 bases; unmatched bases: 8. The CDR3 covers 15 residues. CDR1 SGHTA and CDR2 FQGNSA come from the germline V gene. Written as DNA, the CDR3 is TGTGCCAGCAGCTTAAGGCGCGGGGGGGCCGGGACCCAGTACTTC. This sequence encodes CASSLRRGGAGTQYF.